The count of the clone carrying this T cell receptor beta chain is one. Its antigen remains unknown. This sample stems from a study of shared clonotypes between healthy human individuals. In the study overall: Every donor yielded three CD4 naive, three CD4 memory, two CD8 naive and one CD8 memory plate. Overall study results and limits: A reduction in generation probabilities was seen for non-shared clonotypes relative to those shared by all four donors. Generally, estimated richness proved larger in naive subsets than it did in memory subsets. The authors expected sequencing depth to affect clonotype sharing among donors.

Profiled with immunoSEQ multiplex PCR; TCRdb holds only in-frame clones, not every one. The sample holds fewer than 850,000 clones; approximately 79% are singletons and the top ten take about 1.8%. The clonotype comes from a woman between 25 and 40 years old in good health. Material: memory CD4+ T cells sorted from blood. Described subset: CD45RA-negative fraction.

The CDR3 reads CASQRRNAGELFF. CDR3 coding DNA: TGTGCCAGCCAGAGGAGGAATGCCGGGGAGCTGTTTTTT. The chain joins TRBV27 to TRBJ2-2; D perhaps matches TRBD2 (5 bases). This CDR3 is built from 13 residues. Germline loops: CDR1 MNHEY, CDR2 SMNVEV (reference sequence). V gave up 8 bases and J gave up 6 bases, with 13 bases separating them.